This T cell receptor beta chain was sequenced during a study of blood T cell repertoires in COVID-19. With 5 bases clipped from V and 12 bases from J, the junction kept 10 bases outside the gene matches. The CDR3 runs 14 residues. The V gene's germline CDR1 is LGHDT and CDR2 YNNKEL (reference sequence). Measured with immunoSEQ multiplex PCR; TCRdb has only the in-frame clones, and not every one. The sample comprises some 380,000 clones, 85% to 90% of which are singletons, and about 6.8% rests with the top ten. The chain combines TRBV3-1 (or the pseudogene TRBV3-2) with TRBJ2-1, with 10 bases lining up with TRBD2. This TCR came from a man aged 18 to 29 with active or convalescent COVID-19. Sequencing was carried out using peripheral blood. CDR3 sequence (DNA): TGTGCCAGCAGCGAAATTGGGAGCGGGAGGGTGCAGTTCTTC. This encodes CASSEIGSGRVQFF.